Detailed here is one T cell receptor (beta chain). The antigen is unknown. Each CDR3 protein is one row after TCRdb ran MiXCR on the 5' RACE reads. Counted here are fewer than 250,000 distinct CDR3 sequences, 8% to 11% occurring once; the ten biggest clones make up less than 25%. Germline V CDR1 and CDR2: SNHLY, FYNNEI. CDR3 length: 12 residues. V lost 2 bases, J lost 9 bases, and 9 bases lay in between. This sample was taken from a study of CD8 T cells in ankylosing spondylitis. Study outcomes and limitations: Researchers reportedly found disease-linked clones significantly enriched in matched ankylosing spondylitis synovial fluid.

V gene TRBV2 combines with J gene TRBJ2-3; possibly TRBD1 for D (5 bases). The sequenced sample consisted of blood, either unsorted or a sorted T cell fraction (not recorded which). This sequence originates from a male donor with ankylosing spondylitis or in good health (not recorded which). CDR3 in DNA: TGTGCCAGCAGTGAAAGGGCAGGGACGCAGTATTTT. This gives the protein CASSERAGTQYF.